This T cell receptor beta chain derives from a study of graft-versus-host responses after intestinal transplantation. This table comes from immunoSEQ multiplex PCR, and its TCRdb copy is limited to in-frame clones, with some not included. The sample lists 90,000 to 120,000 clones; roughly 86% were seen once. A word on this clone: What it binds is unknown.

Between the trimmed V and J ends, which lost 3 bases and 7 bases, there was a span of 18 bases. The CDR3 runs to 14 residues. In germline, CDR1 is GTSNPN, CDR2 SVGIG (reference sequence). V and J are TRBV30 and TRBJ1-1, with D possibly being TRBD1 (5 bases). The specimen comprised unstimulated CD4+ T cells sorted from spleen or lymph node cells, sampled before transplant. The clonotype comes from a human donor who was the organ donor for an intestinal transplant. In DNA form, the CDR3 reads TGTGCCTGGAGCCCTCGGGGGGGATCAGGTGAAGCTTTCTTT. Protein product: CAWSPRGGSGEAFF.